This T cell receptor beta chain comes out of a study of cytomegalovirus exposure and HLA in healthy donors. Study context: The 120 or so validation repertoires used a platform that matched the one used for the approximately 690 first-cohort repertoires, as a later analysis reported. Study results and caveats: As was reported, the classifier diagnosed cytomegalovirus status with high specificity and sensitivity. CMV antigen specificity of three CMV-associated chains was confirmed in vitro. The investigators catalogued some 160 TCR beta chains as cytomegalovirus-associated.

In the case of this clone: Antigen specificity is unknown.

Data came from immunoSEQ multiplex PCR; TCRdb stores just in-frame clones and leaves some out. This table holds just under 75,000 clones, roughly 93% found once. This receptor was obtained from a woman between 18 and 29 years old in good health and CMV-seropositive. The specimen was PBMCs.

The CDR3 sequence: CASSVGPGTVYEQYF. CDR3 coding DNA: TGTGCCAGCAGCGTAGGTCCAGGGACAGTCTACGAGCAGTACTTC. V and J are TRBV9 and TRBJ2-7; 7 nucleotides agree with TRBD1. V lost 0 bases, J lost 3 bases, and 6 bases stayed unmatched. This CDR3 contains 15 residues. Germline lookup yields CDR1 SGDLS and CDR2 YYNGEE.